The 5 T cell receptor beta chains below all came from one sample that was sequenced in a study of regulatory T cells in long-lasting Graves disease. Building of the TCR beta libraries involved iRepertoire HTBI primers and Arm-PCR of CDR3 regions. TCRdb re-analysed the multiplex PCR reads in MiXCR, keeping a single row per CDR3 protein. The sample has about 440,000 distinct CDR3 sequences; about a sixth are singletons. Time point given: newly diagnosed GD, antithyroid drugs for less than 3 months. From PBMCs, RNA was extracted and then used to make the TCR library. Separately, the same data were catalogued under a study of T cells in Graves' hyperthyroidism and ophthalmopathy.

The sample consisted of peripheral blood mononuclear cells (PBMCs), taken at new diagnosis, from a patient treated with antithyroid drugs. These TCRs come from a woman aged 25 to 39 with Graves disease.

The sample holds many counts of this clonotype. This chain connects TRBV7-8 to TRBJ2-4; 7 positions agree with TRBD2. The CDR3 sequence is 14 residues long. V was pared by 5 bases and J by 8 bases, with 9 bases of the junction left unmatched. Germline V gives CDR1 SGHVS, CDR2 FQNEAQ. In DNA form, the CDR3 reads TGTGCCAGCAGCACCGAGTATGGGAGGGACATTCAGTACTTC. Its translation: CASSTEYGRDIQYF.

Only a few counts were recorded for this clonotype. This chain connects TRBV12-3 or TRBV12-4 to TRBJ2-7; D is unclear. This CDR3 is built from 12 residues. Trimming removed 3 bases from V and 5 bases from J, with 8 bases in between. CDR3 residues: CASSFGVHEQYF. The CDR3 nucleotides read TGTGCCAGCAGTTTTGGGGTCCACGAGCAGTACTTC.

This clonotype has a count of ten or more. The CDR3 bases are TGTGCCAGCAGTGGGCTCCGTGAACAGGGGACACTTACCAATCAGCCCCAGCATTTT. Protein sequence: CASSGLREQGTLTNQPQHF. V gene TRBV6-1 combines with J gene TRBJ1-5; TRBD1 agrees at 7 bases. V shed 4 bases and J 3 bases; nucleotides not matched to a gene: 18. CDR3 length: 19 residues. CDR1 and CDR2 (germline): MNHNS, SASEGT.

This clonotype was observed many times. The V call is TRBV6-1, the J call TRBJ2-7; 9 bases are shared with TRBD1. V was pared by 6 bases and J by 3 bases, with 9 bases of the junction left unmatched. Per germline, CDR1 MNHNS and CDR2 SASEGT. This CDR3 has 15 amino acids. In DNA form, the CDR3 reads TGTGCCAGCAGAGCGGGACAGGGTTCTGGCTACGAGCAGTACTTC. As protein: CASRAGQGSGYEQYF.

As concerns this clonotype: A read error may explain this, as a much larger clone is one base away. The chain recombines TRBV19 with TRBJ2-1; possibly TRBD1 or TRBD2 for D (5 bases each). From germline, CDR1 is LNHDA and CDR2 SQIVND (reference sequence). The CDR3 totals 13 residues. Trimming cost V 8 bases and J 11 bases, with 19 bases left between them. CDR3 nucleotides: TGTGCCAGTGGTTCCAGCCCGGGACGCAAGCAGTTCTTC. Protein sequence: CASGSSPGRKQFF.